This T cell receptor beta chain was profiled in a study of blood T cell repertoires in COVID-19. Whole-study context: Italy, Spain and the United States were the sources of the convalescent and acute COVID-19 samples. The analysed material was cDNA or gDNA that came from T cells, B-cell-depleted T cells, or PBMCs.

In the authors' methods: Estimation of nucleated cell counts relied on the amplification of reference gene primers. The assay was immunoSEQ multiplex PCR, and TCRdb's table has in-frame clones only and misses some. V and J calls and clone size come straight from that table; D and trimming were deduced from the DNA. This table has over 150,000 clones, roughly 80% appearing once. CDR3 length equals 13 residues. Trimming took 1 base from V and 5 from J, leaving 9 bases between them. Germline V lookup: CDR1 LGHNA, CDR2 YSLEER. The V and J genes are TRBV4-3 and TRBJ2-7; possible D gene TRBD1, 5 bases. The TCR originated in a man between 65 and 85 years old with acute or convalescent COVID-19. The sequenced sample was peripheral blood. The CDR3: CASSQVRGHEQYF. The DNA of the CDR3 is TGCGCCAGCAGCCAAGTTAGGGGCCACGAGCAGTACTTC.